This TCR beta chain is drawn from a study of blood T cell repertoires in COVID-19. Overall study: COVID-19 samples from acute and convalescent phases originated in the United States, Italy and Spain.

Trimming shortened V by 7 bases and J by 6 bases, and 9 bases separated the two germline ends. This CDR3 is 12 amino acids long. Assay: immunoSEQ multiplex PCR; the TCRdb copy retains only in-frame clones and omits some. The sample lists approximately 190,000 clones, around 84% occurring once. The specimen sequenced was peripheral blood. The TCR comes from a human donor in a cohort sampled during active COVID-19. V and J are TRBV12-3 or TRBV12-4 and TRBJ2-2; perhaps TRBD1 as D (5 bases). CDR3 protein: CASTTRAGELFF. CDR3 nucleotide sequence: TGTGCCAGCACTACCAGGGCCGGGGAGCTGTTTTTT.